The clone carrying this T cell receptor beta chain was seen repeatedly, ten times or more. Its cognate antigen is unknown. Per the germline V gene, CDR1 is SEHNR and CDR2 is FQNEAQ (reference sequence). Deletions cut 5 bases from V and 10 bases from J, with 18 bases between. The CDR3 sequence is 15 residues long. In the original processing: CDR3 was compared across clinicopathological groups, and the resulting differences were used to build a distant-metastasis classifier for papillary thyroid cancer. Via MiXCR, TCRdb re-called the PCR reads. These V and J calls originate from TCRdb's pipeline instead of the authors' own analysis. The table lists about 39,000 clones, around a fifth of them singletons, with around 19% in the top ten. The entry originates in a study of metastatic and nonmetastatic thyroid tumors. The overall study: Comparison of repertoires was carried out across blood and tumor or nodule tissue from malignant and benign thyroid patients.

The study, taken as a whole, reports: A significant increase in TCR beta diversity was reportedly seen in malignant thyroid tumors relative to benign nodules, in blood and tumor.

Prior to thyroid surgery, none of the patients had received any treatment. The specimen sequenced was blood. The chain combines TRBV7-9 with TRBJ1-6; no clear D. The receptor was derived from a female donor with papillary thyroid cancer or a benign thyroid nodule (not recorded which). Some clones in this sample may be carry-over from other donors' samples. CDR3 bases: TGTGCCAGCAGCACGATCCGGGAGATGAGCTCACCCCTCCACTTT. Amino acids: CASSTIREMSSPLHF.